This T cell receptor (beta chain) stems from a study of T cell responses to AZD1222 COVID-19 vaccine. Libraries were prepared by immunoSEQ multiplex PCR; TCRdb keeps only in-frame clonotypes and omits some of them. The sample lists some 130,000 clones; 90% to 95% were seen once. The CDR3 length is 15 residues. CDR1 SGDLS and CDR2 YYNGEE come from the germline V gene. Trimming cost V 3 bases and J 7 bases; bases outside gene matches: 6. General study findings and limits: AZD1222 recipients seropositive at baseline numbered only 5 or 6. Vaccine-related CD4 TCRs covered spike, predominating at 160-218 and 743-854.

A note on this clone: Antigen unknown.

The V call is TRBV9, the J call TRBJ2-1, with TRBD2 matching over 11 bases. Here the sequenced sample was peripheral blood, taken on day 0 of AZD1222 vaccination. The TCR sequence derives from an adult in good health. The CDR3 nucleotides are TGTGCCAGCAGCGGGCTAGCTAGCGGGAGGAATGAGCAGTTCTTC. This translates into CASSGLASGRNEQFF.